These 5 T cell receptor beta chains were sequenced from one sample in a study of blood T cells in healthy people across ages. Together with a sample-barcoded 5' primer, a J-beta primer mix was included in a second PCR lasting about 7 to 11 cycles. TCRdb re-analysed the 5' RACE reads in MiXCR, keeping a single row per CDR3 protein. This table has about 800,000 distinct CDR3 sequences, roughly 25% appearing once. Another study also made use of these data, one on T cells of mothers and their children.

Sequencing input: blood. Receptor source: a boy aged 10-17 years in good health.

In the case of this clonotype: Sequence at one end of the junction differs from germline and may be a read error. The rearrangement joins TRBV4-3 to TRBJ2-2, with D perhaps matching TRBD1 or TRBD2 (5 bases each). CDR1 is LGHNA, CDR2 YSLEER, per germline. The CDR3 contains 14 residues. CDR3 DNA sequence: TGCGCCAGCAGCTTGGGGGTGAACGCCGGGGAGCTGTTTTTT. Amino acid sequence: CASSLGVNAGELFF.

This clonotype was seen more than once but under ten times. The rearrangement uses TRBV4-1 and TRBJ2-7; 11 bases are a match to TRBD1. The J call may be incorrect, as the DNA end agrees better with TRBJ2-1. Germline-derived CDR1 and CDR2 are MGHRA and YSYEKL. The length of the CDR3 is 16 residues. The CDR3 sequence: CASRPVSGTGGHEQFF. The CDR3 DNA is TGCGCCAGCAGACCTGTTTCCGGGACAGGGGGACATGAGCAGTTCTTC.

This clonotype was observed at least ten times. CDR3 residues: CASSEKLASGSNEQFF. CDR3 nucleotides: TGTGCCAGCAGCGAAAAGTTGGCTAGCGGGAGCAATGAGCAGTTCTTC. The chain couples TRBV7-2 to TRBJ2-1; TRBD2 aligns across 10 bases. The germline V gene encodes CDR1 SGHTA and CDR2 FQGNSA. This CDR3 has 16 amino acids. Trimming took 5 bases from V and 6 from J; bases not matched to a gene: 10.

CDR3: CASSSSGTNEKLFF. In DNA, the CDR3 is TGTGCCAGCAGCTCCTCTGGAACTAATGAAAAACTGTTTTTT. This rearrangement joins TRBV28 to TRBJ1-4; no firm D call. The CDR3 contains 14 residues. V was pared by 6 bases and J by 1 base, with 9 bases between. Per the germline V gene, CDR1 is MDHEN and CDR2 is SYDVKM.

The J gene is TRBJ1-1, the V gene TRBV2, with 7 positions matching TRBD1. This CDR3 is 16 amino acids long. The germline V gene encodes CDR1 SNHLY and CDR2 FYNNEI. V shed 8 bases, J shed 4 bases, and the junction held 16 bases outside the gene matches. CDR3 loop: CASQPGQLLLGTEAFF. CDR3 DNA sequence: TGTGCCAGCCAACCGGGACAGCTACTTTTGGGCACTGAAGCTTTCTTT. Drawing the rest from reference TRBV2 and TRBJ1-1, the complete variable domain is EPEVTQTPSHQVTQMGQEVILRCVPISNHLYFYWYRQILGQKVEFLVSFYNNEISEKSEIFDDQFSVERPDGSNFTLKIRSTKLEDSAMYFCASQPGQLLLGTEAFFGQGTRLTVV.